What follows are 21 T cell receptor beta chains derived from one specimen sequenced in a study of beta chain features in type 1 diabetes. Their antigen targets remain unknown. The whole isolated RNA underwent reverse transcription, so sequencing captured expressed TCRB transcripts. Libraries were prepared by immunoSEQ multiplex PCR; TCRdb keeps only in-frame clonotypes and omits some of them. The sample consists of some 370,000 clones, 9.6% of them appearing once. Whole-study results and caveats: Moderate yet significant TCRB CDR3 shortening was seen in Type 1 diabetes patients in all four CD4+ subsets.

The sample consisted of central memory CD4+ T cells from blood. Receptors originate from a man aged 25-45 years with type 1 diabetes.

This clone was seen a few times. The identical CDR3 is also encoded by other nucleotide sequences in the sample. This sequence joins TRBV5-1 and TRBJ2-2, with 7 bases fitting TRBD1. The J segment lost 0 bases and the V segment lost 0 bases, leaving 2 bases of the junction unmatched. The CDR3 totals 16 residues. From germline, CDR1 is SGHRS and CDR2 YFSETQ. The CDR3 DNA reads as TGCGCCAGCAGCTTGGAGCAGGGGGCGAACACCGGGGAGCTGTTTTTT. Amino acids: CASSLEQGANTGELFF.

This clone was counted only a few times. V usage is TRBV7-2 and J usage is TRBJ2-7, with a possible D match to TRBD1 (6 bases). The length of the CDR3 is 15 residues. Trimming cost V 3 bases and J 0 bases, with 12 bases left between them. From germline, CDR1 is SGHTA and CDR2 FQGNSA. The CDR3, as DNA: TGTGCCAGCAGCTTCGACAGGTCGTTCTCCTACGAGCAGTACTTC. Amino acid sequence: CASSFDRSFSYEQYF.

The V gene is TRBV13, the J gene TRBJ2-1, with 7 bases fitting TRBD2. This CDR3 region has 15 residues. Trimming removed 5 bases from V and 4 bases from J; junction bases left unmatched: 8. The germline V gene encodes CDR1 PRHDT and CDR2 FYEKMQ (reference sequence). CDR3 DNA sequence: TGTGCCAGCAGCCCCCCCAGCGGGGATTACAATGAGCAGTTCTTC. Encoded protein: CASSPPSGDYNEQFF.

This clone was detected only a few times. The chain links TRBV15 to TRBJ2-6; 7 nucleotides line up with TRBD2. This CDR3 has 15 amino acids. Germline trimming cut 8 bases from V and 0 bases from J; bases unmatched to any gene: 4. Germline V gene lookup returns CDR1 LNHNV and CDR2 YYDKDF (reference sequence). CDR3 bases: TGTGCCACCGGGCGGGGGATCTCTGGGGCCAACGTCCTGACTTTC. It yields the protein CATGRGISGANVLTF.

This chain links TRBV2 with TRBJ1-1, with D perhaps TRBD1 (6 bases). This CDR3 spans 13 amino acids. Trimming stripped 8 bases from V and 4 bases from J, with 14 bases between. CDR1 is SNHLY and CDR2 is FYNNEI in the germline V gene. The CDR3 nucleotides are TGTGCCAGCTCGGGAGGGGGGTCCACTGAAGCTTTCTTT. Protein product: CASSGGGSTEAFF.

This clone was recorded many times. The genes are TRBV10-3 and TRBJ1-3; no definite D call. This CDR3 contains 13 residues. The V and J ends lost 5 bases and 4 bases respectively, with 9 bases between them. The germline V gene has CDR1 ENHRY and CDR2 SYGVKD. The CDR3 region is CAISIRLGNTIYF. The CDR3 DNA sequence: TGTGCCATCAGTATAAGATTGGGAAACACCATATATTTT.

This clone was observed a few times. The J gene is TRBJ1-6, the V gene TRBV10-3; D might be TRBD1 (5 bases). Germline assignment: CDR1 ENHRY and CDR2 SYGVKD. CDR3 length equals 14 residues. V lost 8 bases and J 7 bases, leaving 15 bases between the germline ends. CDR3 protein: CAIAAGQNNSPLHF. For the CDR3, the DNA is TGTGCCATCGCGGCAGGGCAAAACAATTCACCCCTCCACTTT.

At least ten counts were recorded for this clone. This rearrangement joins TRBV11-2 to TRBJ2-3; TRBD2 agrees at 11 bases. CDR3 length equals 19 residues. V lost 5 bases and J lost 2; bases outside the gene matches: 15. The germline V gene encodes CDR1 SGHAT and CDR2 FQNNGV. CDR3 sequence: CASSRQPQTGLADTDTQYF. The CDR3 coding sequence is TGTGCCAGCAGCCGTCAGCCACAGACGGGACTAGCGGACACAGATACGCAGTATTTT. The full variable domain, completed using reference TRBV11-2 and TRBJ2-3, is EAGVAQSPRYKIIEKRQSVAFWCNPISGHATLYWYQQILGQGPKLLIQFQNNGVVDDSQLPKDRFSAERLKGVDSTLKIQPAKLEDSAVYLCASSRQPQTGLADTDTQYFGPGTRLTVL.

This clone appeared a few times. The chain combines TRBV7-2 with TRBJ1-2, with unresolved D. The CDR3 sequence is 15 residues long. The V end was cut by 4 bases, the J end by 0 bases, with 12 bases between. From germline, CDR1 is SGHTA and CDR2 FQGNSA. The CDR3 here is CASSSSSQANYGYTF. The CDR3 bases are TGTGCCAGCAGCTCCTCGTCCCAGGCTAACTATGGCTACACCTTC. Full variable domain (remainder filled in from reference TRBV7-2 and TRBJ1-2): GAGVSQSPSNKVTEKGKDVELRCDPISGHTALYWYRQSLGQGLEFLIYFQGNSAPDKSGLPSDRFSAERTGGSVSTLTIQRTQQEDSAVYLCASSSSSQANYGYTFGSGTRLTVV.

The chain uses TRBV5-1 and TRBJ2-5, with a tentative D call TRBD1 (5 bases). The CDR3 has 14 amino acids. Trimming cost V 3 bases and J 3 bases, with 12 bases left between them. The V gene's germline CDR1 is SGHRS and CDR2 YFSETQ. Written as DNA, the CDR3 is TGCGCCAGCAGCTCGGGCAGGGAAAAAGAGACCCAGTACTTC. Translation: CASSSGREKETQYF.

At least ten counts were recorded for this clone. The CDR3 protein is CASSPAVGLNNEQFF. The DNA of the CDR3 is TGTGCCAGCTCACCCGCAGTGGGACTCAACAATGAGCAGTTCTTC. V is TRBV18 and J is TRBJ2-1; TRBD2 is a possible D gene (6 bases). V lost 3 bases and J 5 bases, leaving 14 bases between the germline ends. The CDR3 consists of 15 residues. CDR1 is KGHSH, CDR2 LQKENI, per germline.

The chain joins TRBV10-3 to TRBJ1-1; unclear D gene. V was shortened by 10 bases and J by 1 base, with 10 bases between the two germline ends. Germline values: CDR1 ENHRY, CDR2 SYGVKD. The CDR3 consists of 12 residues. As DNA, the CDR3 is TGTGCCAGCAGCCGGACGAACACTGAAGCTTTCTTT. Protein sequence: CASSRTNTEAFF.

The V and J genes are TRBV5-1 and TRBJ1-4; weak D call: TRBD1 (6 bases). Trimming left V 3 bases short and J 8 bases short, with 17 bases between. Germline V gene sequence: CDR1 SGHRS, CDR2 YFSETQ. The CDR3 loop spans 15 amino acids. Here the CDR3 DNA reads TGCGCCAGCAGCTCTGCCCGGGGGGCTCGGGAAAAACTGTTTTTT. Protein product: CASSSARGAREKLFF.

This clone has just a few counts. The chain joins TRBV4-2 to TRBJ2-7, with D possibly being TRBD1 (5 bases). CDR3 length: 15 amino acids. V was cut by 5 bases and J by 6 bases, with 20 bases left in between. Germline CDR1 reads LGHNA; CDR2 reads YNFKEQ. CDR3 nucleotide sequence: TGTGCCAGCAGCTTGGGTGGGGCACTGTATTCCGAGCAGTACTTC. Translated: CASSLGGALYSEQYF.

This clone occurred a few times. The J gene is TRBJ2-7, the V gene TRBV7-3, with D possibly being TRBD1 (6 bases). Germline values: CDR1 SGHTA, CDR2 FQGTGA. V shed 2 bases and J shed 0 bases, with 8 bases lying between them. The CDR3 consists of 14 residues. The CDR3 reads CASSLGGASYEQYF. CDR3 coding DNA: TGTGCCAGCAGCTTAGGGGGCGCCTCCTACGAGCAGTACTTC.

The chain has TRBV7-2 and TRBJ2-3; no clear D. Germline V gene sequence: CDR1 SGHTA, CDR2 FQGNSA. The CDR3 is 12 residues long. Trimming shortened V by 1 base and J by 9 bases, and 8 bases separated the two germline ends. CDR3 region: CASSLDRGTQYF. The CDR3 nucleotides read TGTGCCAGCAGCTTAGACAGAGGCACGCAGTATTTT. Drawing the rest from reference TRBV7-2 and TRBJ2-3, the complete variable domain is GAGVSQSPSNKVTEKGKDVELRCDPISGHTALYWYRQSLGQGLEFLIYFQGNSAPDKSGLPSDRFSAERTGGSVSTLTIQRTQQEDSAVYLCASSLDRGTQYFGPGTRLTVL.

Note on this clone: A far more abundant clone sits one base away, making this likely a read error. The V gene is TRBV4-2, the J gene TRBJ2-4, with D maybe TRBD1 (6 bases). With 1 base removed from V and 2 bases from J, the gap between germline ends came to 12 bases. The germline V gene encodes CDR1 LGHNA and CDR2 YNFKEQ. The CDR3 has 16 residues. The DNA for the CDR3 is TGTGCCAGCAGCCAAGGTCAGGGGATTTCCAAAAACATTCAGTACTTC. Residues: CASSQGQGISKNIQYF.

This clone was seen only a few times. The chain links TRBV29-1 to TRBJ1-4; D is perhaps TRBD1 (5 bases). Deletions cut 4 bases from V and 6 bases from J, with 6 bases between. Per the germline V gene, CDR1 is SQVTM and CDR2 is ANQGSEA. The CDR3 is 11 amino acids. The CDR3 region has the DNA TGCAGCGTTGTCAGGGATGAAAAACTGTTTTTT. Residues: CSVVRDEKLFF.

This clone has a handful of counts. The V call is TRBV19, the J call TRBJ1-5; D remains ambiguous. There are 18 residues in the CDR3. The germline gives CDR1 LNHDA, CDR2 SQIVND (reference sequence). Trimming left V 1 base short and J 0 bases short, with 16 bases between. The CDR3 loop is CASSIVVGPINSNQPQHF. CDR3 DNA: TGTGCCAGTAGTATAGTAGTCGGGCCGATTAATAGCAATCAGCCCCAGCATTTT.

The chain couples TRBV4-2 to TRBJ2-3, with D possibly TRBD2 on 6 matching bases. V shed 1 base and J shed 4 bases, with 21 bases lying between them. The germline CDR1 and CDR2 sequences are LGHNA and YNFKEQ. The CDR3 extends over 18 amino acids. The CDR3 loop reads CASSQGSSGTPGADTQYF. The CDR3, as DNA: TGTGCCAGCAGCCAAGGGAGTAGCGGCACCCCCGGTGCAGATACGCAGTATTTT.

The sample holds a few counts of this clone. The V and J genes are TRBV10-3 and TRBJ1-5; D perhaps matches TRBD1 (6 bases). The CDR3 has 14 amino acids. Germline assignment: CDR1 ENHRY and CDR2 SYGVKD. The ends were cut back, 3 bases at V and 2 bases at J, with 8 bases in the middle. CDR3 sequence: CAISDRGGNQPQHF. The CDR3, as DNA: TGTGCCATCAGTGACAGGGGTGGCAATCAGCCCCAGCATTTT.